This T cell receptor beta chain emerged from a study of CD8 T cells in ankylosing spondylitis. Each CDR3 protein gets one entry after TCRdb re-called the 5' RACE reads with MiXCR. The sample records 250,000 or so distinct CDR3 sequences, about 10% being singletons. This clonotype showed up many times. Its matching antigen is unknown. The study's findings and limits: In the blood and synovial fluid of reactive arthritis, some motif variants had been previously reported. Disease-linked clones reportedly concentrated significantly in matched ankylosing spondylitis synovial fluid. With a CD8+ phenotype, disease-linked clones were relatively rare in peripheral blood.

Between the trimmed V and J ends, which lost 7 bases and 6 bases, there was a span of 13 bases. The length of the CDR3 is 11 residues. Germline CDR1 is SQVTM and CDR2 is ANQGSEA. The clonotype comes from a male donor with ankylosing spondylitis or in good health (not recorded which). The chain uses TRBV29-1 and TRBJ2-7, with a tentative D call TRBD2 (7 bases). Sequencing was done on a sample of blood, either unsorted or a sorted T cell fraction (not recorded which). As DNA, the CDR3 is TGCAGCGCGGGGGCGGGGGCCGAGCAGTACTTC. Translated, it gives CSAGAGAEQYF.